The T cell receptor beta chain described here comes from a study of memory CD4+ T cells and cytomegalovirus serostatus. This CDR3 spans 15 amino acids. Germline trimming cut 4 bases from V and 2 bases from J; bases unmatched to any gene: 6. The V gene's germline CDR1 is MGHRA and CDR2 YSYEKL. Single viable CD3+CD4+CD8-CD45RO+ cells were sorted as the memory CD4+ T cells. Donors' CMV status reflects serum IgG against pp150, pp28, p38, p52. As originally analysed: After removing out-of-frame reads, 2 million to 2.5 million distinct TCRbeta sequences remained. The assay was immunoSEQ multiplex PCR, and TCRdb's table has in-frame clones only and misses some. That table furnishes V, J and clone size, whereas the DNA furnished D and trimming. The data hold about 57,000 clones, with around 80% observed a single time.

The V and J genes are TRBV4-1 and TRBJ2-3, with 7 bases aligning to TRBD1. The clonotype originates from an adult in good health and CMV-seronegative. The specimen was memory CD4+ T cells from blood. CDR3 in DNA: TGCGCCAGCAGCCTCGGGACAGAAGTCACAGATACGCAGTATTTT. Its protein product is CASSLGTEVTDTQYF.